Shown below are 3 T cell receptor beta chains from a single sample sequenced in a study of T-cell memory formation after mild COVID-19 (dated by TCRdb to the early 2020s). The protocol used for the library was 5' RACE. The sequencing machine was an Illumina NovaSeq 6000. TCRdb reprocessed the public reads (quality trimming at Q25 with fastp, clone calling with MiXCR) and kept in-frame beta chains. Every distinct CDR3 protein forms one entry, paired with its most common genes and DNA. Recorded for this sample are approximately 500,000 distinct CDR3 sequences; 20% to 30% of them occurred a single time. The ten biggest clones cover roughly an eighth of the sample. Specimen: PBMCs or a T cell subset sorted from them (not recorded which). Receptors originate from an adult woman who had mild COVID-19 (a few samples of this study predate the infection). The sample titles of this study are shuffled in the database, so cell type and time point are left out; the donor was told from shared clones.

In its sample, this clonotype was seen a few times. The chain links TRBV2 to TRBJ2-7; tentatively, D is TRBD1 (5 bases). V was pared by 6 bases and J by 3 bases, with 15 bases between. CDR3 size: 14 residues. Per the germline V gene, CDR1 is SNHLY and CDR2 is FYNNEI. CDR3 amino acids: CASRVRPQDYEQYF. CDR3 in DNA: TGTGCCAGCAGGGTCCGACCACAGGACTACGAGCAGTACTTC.

A few counts support this clonotype. This chain uses TRBV29-1 with TRBJ2-3; tentatively, D is TRBD2 (6 bases). V lost 7 bases, J lost 1 base, and 15 bases lay in between. The CDR3 has 14 residues. Germline CDR1 is SQVTM and CDR2 is ANQGSEA. CDR3 protein: CSAKTRLGTDTQYF. The DNA of the CDR3 is TGCAGCGCCAAGACTAGGTTGGGCACAGATACGCAGTATTTT.

The rearrangement joins TRBV19 to TRBJ2-7; 8 positions match TRBD2. Germline lookup yields CDR1 LNHDA and CDR2 SQIVND (reference sequence). V gave up 10 bases and J gave up 0 bases; unmatched junction bases: 8. This CDR3 comprises 14 residues. CDR3 sequence reads: CATAWAGGSYEQYF. The DNA of the CDR3 is TGTGCCACGGCTTGGGCGGGAGGCTCCTACGAGCAGTACTTC.